The next 29 T cell receptor beta chains were all read from a single sample in a study of neurological immune-mediated disorders. Via MiXCR, TCRdb re-called the 5' RACE reads, giving one row per CDR3 protein. The sample has about 22,000 distinct CDR3 sequences, less than 11% seen once. Sequencing input: PBMCs. The source is a woman aged 55-69 years with HTLV-1-associated myelopathy (HAM/TSP).

This clonotype was detected many times. The chain carries TRBV7-6 and TRBJ2-3; possibly TRBD1 for D (6 bases). This CDR3 contains 15 residues. Trimming left V 1 base short and J 6 bases short, with 14 bases between. CDR1 and CDR2 (germline): SGHVS, FNYEAQ. CDR3: CASSLGAGALDTQYF. The CDR3 DNA reads TGTGCCAGCAGCTTAGGGGCAGGGGCTTTGGATACGCAGTATTTT.

There are many counts of this clonotype. V usage is TRBV6-5 and J usage is TRBJ1-4; 7 nucleotides match TRBD1. The CDR3 has 15 residues. Germline lookup yields CDR1 MNHEY and CDR2 SVGAGI. The V and J ends lost 6 bases and 8 bases, in that order; junction bases with no gene match: 12. CDR3 protein: CASSPPRQGGEKLFF. CDR3 DNA: TGTGCCAGCAGCCCCCCCCGACAGGGTGGCGAAAAACTGTTTTTT.

Concerning this clonotype: This could be a read error, since a much larger clone is one nucleotide away. V is TRBV4-1 and J is TRBJ2-7; 11 nucleotides agree with TRBD2. V was pared by 4 bases and J by 1 base, with 3 bases of the junction left unmatched. The CDR3 sequence is 15 residues long. CDR1 is MGHRA, CDR2 YSYEKL, per germline. CDR3 DNA: TGCGCCAGCAGCCTGGGACTAGCGGTGTCCTACGAGCAGTACTTC. This codes for CASSLGLAVSYEQYF.

This clonotype was recorded many times. This rearrangement joins TRBV30 to TRBJ1-1; 7 bases are shared with TRBD1. This CDR3 comprises 13 residues. Germline CDR1 reads GTSNPN; CDR2 reads SVGIG (reference sequence). Trimming cost V 5 bases and J 1 base; bases outside gene matches: 4. The CDR3, as DNA: TGTGCCTGGGCTCGACAGGGGAACACTGAAGCTTTCTTT. Amino acid sequence: CAWARQGNTEAFF.

This clonotype was counted at least ten times. The chain has TRBV2 and TRBJ1-1, with D tentatively TRBD1 (5 bases). Trimming removed 5 bases at V and 3 bases at J, with 13 bases between. From germline, CDR1 is SNHLY and CDR2 FYNNEI. The CDR3 spans 14 residues. The DNA for the CDR3 is TGTGCCAGCAGTTCTCAGGGATGGGACACTGAAGCTTTCTTT. Residues: CASSSQGWDTEAFF.

The sample holds many counts of this clonotype. CDR3 in DNA: TGCGCCAGCAGCGCTACGACAGGGTGGCTGGTTGGCGGCTACACCTTC. Translating it yields CASSATTGWLVGGYTF. V and J are TRBV5-1 and TRBJ1-2; TRBD1 matches at 7 bases. Germline CDR1 is SGHRS and CDR2 is YFSETQ. This CDR3 region has 16 residues. Unmatched junction bases numbered 17, after V lost 4 bases and J lost 8 bases.

This clonotype was recorded at least ten times. The chain carries TRBV7-2 and TRBJ2-7; D is perhaps TRBD1 or TRBD2 (5 bases each). The CDR3 has 15 amino acids. V was pared by 7 bases and J by 2 bases, with 18 bases between. CDR1 and CDR2 (germline): SGHTA, FQGNSA. For the CDR3, the DNA is TGTGCCAGCACTCCTCTTCGGGGCTCCACCTACGAGCAGTACTTC. Protein sequence: CASTPLRGSTYEQYF. Using reference TRBV7-2 and TRBJ2-7 for the parts outside the CDR3, the full variable domain is GAGVSQSPSNKVTEKGKDVELRCDPISGHTALYWYRQSLGQGLEFLIYFQGNSAPDKSGLPSDRFSAERTGGSVSTLTIQRTQQEDSAVYLCASTPLRGSTYEQYFGPGTRLTVT.

At least ten counts were recorded for this clonotype. This sequence joins TRBV5-5 and TRBJ2-3; D call uncertain. V was pared by 4 bases and J by 2 bases, with 11 bases between. Germline V gene sequence: CDR1 SGHKS, CDR2 YYEKEE (reference sequence). The CDR3 extends over 14 amino acids. CDR3 nucleotide sequence: TGTGCCAGCAGCCCCCCGGCGCACACAGATACGCAGTATTTT. Translation gives CASSPPAHTDTQYF.

This clonotype occurred many times. The chain combines TRBV12-3 or TRBV12-4 with TRBJ2-3; 12 bases line up with TRBD1. This CDR3 is built from 16 residues. With V trimmed by 7 bases and J by 7 bases, 12 bases remained unmatched. CDR3 nucleotide sequence: TGTGCCAGCACCAAGACCCGGGACAGGGGGCTACATACGCAGTATTTT. Translation: CASTKTRDRGLHTQYF.

This clonotype was detected ten times or more. This sequence joins TRBV5-5 and TRBJ2-3; D is uncertain. The CDR3 is 15 residues long. CDR1 is SGHKS and CDR2 is YYEKEE in the germline V gene (reference sequence). V lost 3 bases and J 2 bases, leaving 13 bases between the germline ends. The CDR3 DNA reads TGTGCCAGCAGCTCGATCCCGTACCACACAGATACGCAGTATTTT. This encodes CASSSIPYHTDTQYF.

This clonotype has ten or more counts. This chain's CDR3 is CASSRRPFSGTALPGANVLTF. The CDR3 DNA reads as TGTGCCAGCAGTCGTAGGCCCTTTTCCGGGACAGCCTTACCTGGGGCCAACGTCCTGACTTTC. This chain joins TRBV12-3 or TRBV12-4 and TRBJ2-6, with 7 bases matching TRBD1. The CDR3 contains 21 residues. J gave up 2 bases and V 5 bases, and 21 bases lay outside the gene matches.

This clonotype was detected ten times or more. CDR3 sequence (DNA): TGTGCCAGCAGCCTTAGGACAGGGGGAAGGACTGAAGCTTTCTTT. The encoded protein is CASSLRTGGRTEAFF. The chain joins TRBV7-9 to TRBJ1-1, with TRBD1 matching over 10 bases. This CDR3 has 15 residues. CDR1 and CDR2 from the germline V gene are SEHNR and FQNEAQ (reference sequence). V gave up 5 bases and J gave up 5 bases; unmatched junction bases: 8.

In this sample, this clonotype turned up many times. The chain links TRBV18 to TRBJ2-6; maybe TRBD1 (6 bases). The ends were cut back, 6 bases at V and 3 bases at J, with 12 bases in the middle. Germline V CDR1 and CDR2: KGHSH, LQKENI. The CDR3 is 15 amino acids. The CDR3 sequence: CASSHRENGANVLTF. The CDR3 region has the DNA TGTGCCAGCTCCCACAGGGAAAATGGGGCCAACGTCCTGACTTTC.

This clonotype was observed many times. The chain carries TRBV6-1 and TRBJ2-7; 8 bases match TRBD1. Germline assignment: CDR1 MNHNS and CDR2 SASEGT. V dropped 5 bases and J dropped 0; count of bases not matched to a gene: 9. The CDR3 has 16 amino acids. CDR3 coding DNA: TGTGCCAGCAGTAAACGACGGGACAGGCCCTCCTACGAGCAGTACTTC. This gives the protein CASSKRRDRPSYEQYF.

This clonotype occurred many times. This chain connects TRBV20-1 to TRBJ2-5, with 8 bases lining up with TRBD1. The CDR3 has 15 amino acids. Germline V CDR1 and CDR2: DFQATT, SNEGSKA (reference sequence). Trimming at V came to 1 base and at J to 3 bases, leaving 7 bases not matched to a gene. CDR3 amino acids: CSARAPRGREETQYF. CDR3 nucleotide sequence: TGCAGTGCTAGAGCCCCCAGGGGGCGAGAAGAGACCCAGTACTTC.

This clonotype came up many times. V is TRBV20-1 and J is TRBJ1-2; D not certain. This CDR3 is 17 amino acids long. Germline CDR1 and CDR2: DFQATT and SNEGSKA (reference sequence). Between the trimmed V and J ends, which lost 6 bases and 3 bases, there was a span of 26 bases. The CDR3 loop reads CSAGLGREAGRYYGYTF. In DNA, the CDR3 is TGCAGTGCCGGGTTGGGTCGGGAGGCCGGGCGATACTATGGCTACACCTTC.

This clonotype appeared many times. The chain couples TRBV20-1 to TRBJ1-2; perhaps TRBD1 as D (6 bases). The V gene's germline CDR1 is DFQATT and CDR2 SNEGSKA (reference sequence). V was clipped by 6 bases and J by 4 bases, with 15 bases between them. The CDR3 spans 13 residues. The CDR3 DNA reads as TGCAGTGCCAAGGACAGTCAAACCTATGGCTACACCTTC. It is translated as CSAKDSQTYGYTF.

This clonotype was detected ten times or more. The DNA of the CDR3 is TGTGCCAGCAGTTACTCGTTGACAGGGAGTGCCCAGTACTTC. It codes for CASSYSLTGSAQYF. The chain combines TRBV6-2 or TRBV6-3 with TRBJ2-7; 7 nucleotides align to TRBD1. The V and J ends lost 0 bases and 10 bases, in that order; junction bases with no gene match: 9. The CDR3 consists of 14 residues. Germline-derived CDR1 and CDR2 are MNHEY and SVGEGT.

There are many counts of this clonotype. J is TRBJ2-1 and V is TRBV7-9; 10 nucleotides align to TRBD2. CDR3 size: 15 residues. In germline, CDR1 is SEHNR, CDR2 FQNEAQ (reference sequence). V was pared by 6 bases and J by 4 bases, with 6 bases of the junction left unmatched. CDR3 protein: CASRPPAGGYNEQFF. The CDR3 coding sequence is TGTGCCAGCAGGCCACCAGCGGGGGGGTACAATGAGCAGTTCTTC.

This clonotype came up many times. The chain combines TRBV7-9 with TRBJ2-1; no clear D gene. CDR3 length: 13 residues. The germline gives CDR1 SEHNR, CDR2 FQNEAQ (reference sequence). Trimming removed 1 base from V and 7 bases from J, with 8 bases in between. The CDR3 sequence: CASSLGGWNEQFF. The CDR3, as DNA: TGTGCCAGCAGCTTAGGGGGATGGAATGAGCAGTTCTTC.

The table lists this clonotype with many counts. The genes are TRBV7-9 and TRBJ2-6; 7 bases agree with TRBD1. The trim removed 4 bases at V and 2 bases at J, leaving 2 bases unmatched. Looked up from germline, CDR1 is SEHNR and CDR2 is FQNEAQ (reference sequence). The CDR3 loop spans 15 amino acids. The CDR3, as DNA: TGTGCCAGCAGCTCACAGGGGACTGGGGCCAACGTCCTGACTTTC. Translated: CASSSQGTGANVLTF.

In its sample, this clonotype is medium-sized. This chain connects TRBV6-5 to TRBJ1-5; 8 bases agree with TRBD1. J gave up 7 bases and V 6 bases, and 2 bases lay outside the gene matches. The CDR3 runs to 12 residues. Germline assignment: CDR1 MNHEY and CDR2 SVGAGI. CDR3 residues: CASRTGDQPQHF. CDR3 DNA: TGTGCCAGCAGGACAGGGGACCAGCCCCAGCATTTT.

This clonotype was found many times. The V gene is TRBV7-2, the J gene TRBJ1-2, with TRBD1 matching over 9 bases. Germline values: CDR1 SGHTA, CDR2 FQGNSA. The CDR3 has 15 residues. Trimming removed 4 bases from V and 7 bases from J; junction bases left unmatched: 10. CDR3 region: CASSSKPGQGVGYTF. CDR3 DNA: TGTGCCAGCAGCTCGAAACCGGGACAGGGTGTTGGCTACACCTTC. Drawing the rest from reference TRBV7-2 and TRBJ1-2, the complete variable domain is GAGVSQSPSNKVTEKGKDVELRCDPISGHTALYWYRQSLGQGLEFLIYFQGNSAPDKSGLPSDRFSAERTGGSVSTLTIQRTQQEDSAVYLCASSSKPGQGVGYTFGSGTRLTVV.

This clonotype showed up many times. The gene calls are TRBV5-1 and TRBJ2-7, with D tentatively TRBD1 (6 bases). V was trimmed by 0 bases and J by 6 bases, leaving 25 bases between them. This CDR3 is 18 amino acids long. CDR1 is SGHRS, CDR2 YFSETQ, per germline. CDR3 in DNA: TGCGCCAGCAGCTTGGCCCAAGGTAGCTGGGGGCTGGTTTCCGAGCAGTACTTC. This codes for CASSLAQGSWGLVSEQYF.

In this sample, this clonotype turned up many times. The chain recombines TRBV5-1 with TRBJ2-3; D unresolved. The CDR3 is made up of 10 amino acids. The ends were cut back, 10 bases at V and 6 bases at J, with 9 bases in the middle. Germline assignment: CDR1 SGHRS and CDR2 YFSETQ. The CDR3 region is CAGLKDTQYF. CDR3 in DNA: TGCGCCGGTTTAAAGGATACGCAGTATTTT.

This clonotype was detected a few times. J is TRBJ1-5 and V is TRBV20-1, with a tentative D call TRBD1 (5 bases). This CDR3 comprises 16 residues. Germline CDR1 and CDR2: DFQATT and SNEGSKA (reference sequence). The V gene lost 2 bases and the J gene lost 5 bases, with 19 bases spanning the gap. CDR3 nucleotides: TGCAGTGCTAGATTGGGCGGACCGGGGGAATATCAGCCCCAGCATTTT. This translates into CSARLGGPGEYQPQHF.

This clonotype occurred many times. The gene calls are TRBV7-6 and TRBJ2-7; TRBD2 agrees at 12 bases. This CDR3 spans 15 amino acids. Germline V gives CDR1 SGHVS, CDR2 FNYEAQ. V lost 6 bases to trimming and J lost 0 bases; unmatched junction nucleotides: 3. The CDR3 DNA is TGTGCCAGCAGGGCTAGCGGGGGGGCCTCCTACGAGCAGTACTTC. It yields the protein CASRASGGASYEQYF. Full variable domain (outside the CDR3, taken from reference TRBV7-6 and TRBJ2-7): GAGVSQSPRYKVTKRGQDVALRCDPISGHVSLYWYRQALGQGPEFLTYFNYEAQQDKSGLPNDRFSAERPEGSISTLTIQRTEQRDSAMYRCASRASGGASYEQYFGPGTRLTVT.

This clonotype appeared many times. The chain is built from TRBV2 and TRBJ2-7, with D perhaps TRBD1 (7 bases). Per germline, CDR1 SNHLY and CDR2 FYNNEI. The CDR3 totals 13 residues. Trimming cost V 4 bases and J 3 bases, with 10 bases left between them. The CDR3 DNA sequence: TGTGCCAGCAGTGGGCAGGGGGGCTACGAGCAGTACTTC. This sequence encodes CASSGQGGYEQYF.

The chain has TRBV10-3 and TRBJ1-2; perhaps TRBD1 as D (6 bases). The CDR3 is made up of 15 amino acids. Germline assignment: CDR1 ENHRY and CDR2 SYGVKD. V was shortened by 7 bases and J by 4 bases, with 19 bases between the two germline ends. CDR3 nucleotides: TGTGCCATCAAAAAGGACAGAGAATTTTCCTATGGCTACACCTTC. It yields the protein CAIKKDREFSYGYTF.